This TCR beta chain was recovered during a study of cytomegalovirus exposure and HLA in healthy donors. Points from the study as a whole: It was 150 or so TCR beta chains that were listed as cytomegalovirus-associated.

The PCR employed 60 Vbeta primers together with 13 Jbeta primers. Sequencing used immunoSEQ multiplex PCR; TCRdb keeps in-frame clones, though not all of them. In the table there are around 130,000 clones, 74% of which are singletons. Remarks on this clone: The target antigen is unknown.

CDR3 length: 13 amino acids. Germline loops: CDR1 MNHEY, CDR2 SVGAGI. Between the trimmed V and J ends, which lost 2 bases and 6 bases, there was a span of 11 bases. Sample: PBMCs. The sequence came from a woman aged 50 to 60 in good health and CMV-seropositive. The V call is TRBV6-5, the J call TRBJ2-7; D is possibly TRBD1 (6 bases). The CDR3 DNA sequence: TGTGCCAGCAGTTACCCCGGGACACGCGAGCAGTACTTC. Amino acids: CASSYPGTREQYF.